These 14 T cell receptor beta chains share one sample of origin, sequenced in a study of T-cell reconstitution after alpha-beta-depleted transplantation in children. Unique molecular identifiers tagged the TCRbeta library. TCRdb fed the PCR reads into MiXCR, producing one record per CDR3 protein. This sample yields about 100,000 distinct CDR3 sequences, of which about 5.6% are seen a single time; about 6% belongs to the top ten. Sequencing used PBMCs, mostly from graft donor cells, obtained 60 days after TCRalphabeta/CD19-depleted stem cell transplant. The source of these receptors is a female patient aged 2 to 10 who had a stem cell transplant for Fanconi anemia, so the T cells may come from the graft donor.

This clonotype came up many times. The rearrangement links TRBV5-4 to TRBJ1-2; 8 bases are a match to TRBD1. This CDR3 is 14 amino acids long. Germline V gives CDR1 SGHNT, CDR2 YYREEE (reference sequence). Germline trimming cut 4 bases from V and 4 bases from J; bases unmatched to any gene: 6. The CDR3 nucleotides read TGTGCCAGCAGCCCCCAGACAGGGGCCTATGGCTACACCTTC. Its translation: CASSPQTGAYGYTF.

This chain joins TRBV5-1 and TRBJ2-6; D call uncertain. This CDR3 spans 16 amino acids. V lost 2 bases to trimming and J lost 1 base, with 10 bases between them. Germline V gene data show CDR1 as SGHRS and CDR2 as YFSETQ. This CDR3 reads CASSFSRASGANVLTF. In DNA form, the CDR3 reads TGCGCCAGCAGCTTTTCAAGGGCATCTGGGGCCAACGTCCTGACTTTC.

CDR3 nucleotides: TGTGCCAGCCTCTTGGAACCGAACACCGGGGAGCTGTTTTTT. Translated: CASLLEPNTGELFF. J is TRBJ2-2 and V is TRBV6-5; D not certain. V lost 8 bases and J lost 0, with 10 bases in between. The CDR3 covers 14 residues. Germline lookup yields CDR1 MNHEY and CDR2 SVGAGI.

In its sample, this clonotype was seen many times. The rearrangement joins TRBV20-1 to TRBJ2-4, with a possible D match to TRBD2 (5 bases). Germline loops: CDR1 DFQATT, CDR2 SNEGSKA (reference sequence). The CDR3 totals 14 residues. Between the trimmed V and J ends, which lost 4 bases and 0 bases, there was a span of 10 bases. CDR3 residues: CSATPGLAKNIQYF. CDR3 DNA: TGCAGTGCTACCCCCGGACTAGCCAAAAACATTCAGTACTTC.

This clonotype turned up a few times. This chain links TRBV28 with TRBJ2-7; tentatively, D is TRBD2 (5 bases). Germline loops: CDR1 MDHEN, CDR2 SYDVKM. This CDR3 is built from 12 residues. V lost 3 bases, J lost 5 bases, and 8 bases lay in between. The CDR3 is CASSFGEHEQYF. The DNA for the CDR3 is TGTGCCAGCAGTTTCGGGGAACACGAGCAGTACTTC.

This clonotype was seen many times. V and J are TRBV20-1 and TRBJ2-1, with D possibly called TRBD1 or TRBD2 (6 bases each). Trimming removed 3 bases from V and 2 bases from J, with 11 bases in between. This CDR3 region has 14 residues. CDR1 and CDR2 (germline): DFQATT, SNEGSKA (reference sequence). The CDR3 DNA is TGCAGTGCTAGGGAGGGGGTCGCCTACAATGAGCAGTTCTTC. It yields the protein CSAREGVAYNEQFF.

This chain uses TRBV5-1 with TRBJ2-1; TRBD1 agrees at 10 bases. The CDR3 covers 16 residues. The V gene end was trimmed by 2 bases and the J gene end by 6 bases; junction bases not matched to a gene: 8. Germline V gives CDR1 SGHRS, CDR2 YFSETQ. Written as DNA, the CDR3 is TGCGCCAGCAGCTTTTTCCGGGACAGGGGCTCCAATGAGCAGTTCTTC. It codes for CASSFFRDRGSNEQFF.

This rearrangement joins TRBV20-1 to TRBJ2-7; D is unresolved. This CDR3 is 12 amino acids long. Trimming removed 6 bases from V and 0 bases from J, with 9 bases in between. The germline gives CDR1 DFQATT, CDR2 SNEGSKA (reference sequence). CDR3 amino acids: CSAGWGSYEQYF. The CDR3 DNA reads TGCAGTGCGGGGTGGGGCTCCTACGAGCAGTACTTC.

V gene TRBV5-1 combines with J gene TRBJ2-7; D is uncertain. Germline CDR1 SGHRS, CDR2 YFSETQ. There are 14 residues in the CDR3. Trimming took off 2 bases at V and 0 bases at J, with 9 bases between the two ends. CDR3 in DNA: TGCGCCAGCAGCTTCCGGGTCGACTCCTACGAGCAGTACTTC. Protein: CASSFRVDSYEQYF.

This rearrangement joins TRBV7-9 to TRBJ2-1; D tentatively reads TRBD1 or TRBD2 (5 bases each). V shed 3 bases and J shed 4 bases, with 10 bases lying between them. From germline, CDR1 is SEHNR and CDR2 FQNEAQ (reference sequence). CDR3 length: 14 amino acids. CDR3 in amino acids: CASSFYGAYNEQFF. The CDR3 DNA follows: TGTGCCAGCAGCTTTTACGGGGCATACAATGAGCAGTTCTTC.

This chain connects TRBV20-1 to TRBJ2-7; 7 bases are shared with TRBD2. J gave up 1 base and V 5 bases, and 5 bases lay outside the gene matches. This CDR3 has 13 amino acids. Germline lookup yields CDR1 DFQATT and CDR2 SNEGSKA (reference sequence). The CDR3 reads CSAAGGGSYEQYF. As DNA, the CDR3 is TGCAGTGCTGCCGGCGGGGGATCCTACGAGCAGTACTTC.

This clonotype was observed many times. The rearrangement uses TRBV5-1 and TRBJ2-2, with 10 bases lining up with TRBD2. V was clipped by 4 bases and J by 1 base; unmatched bases: 10. The CDR3 covers 18 residues. Germline lookup yields CDR1 SGHRS and CDR2 YFSETQ. The CDR3 sequence is CASSPRTSGGRNTGELFF. As DNA, the CDR3 is TGCGCCAGCAGCCCCCGGACTAGCGGAGGAAGGAACACCGGGGAGCTGTTTTTT.

This clonotype was detected ten times or more. This sequence joins TRBV29-1 and TRBJ2-1; 9 bases align to TRBD2. Germline values: CDR1 SQVTM, CDR2 ANQGSEA. Trimming removed 7 bases from V and 2 bases from J; junction bases left unmatched: 12. This CDR3 has 16 amino acids. For the CDR3, the DNA is TGCAGCGGGATGCCGGGACTAGCTTTCACCTACAATGAGCAGTTCTTC. The encoded protein is CSGMPGLAFTYNEQFF.

This sequence joins TRBV28 and TRBJ2-2; the match to TRBD2 covers 10 bases. Trimming took 7 bases from V and 1 from J; bases not matched to a gene: 9. The V gene's germline CDR1 is MDHEN and CDR2 SYDVKM. The CDR3 has 17 amino acids. The CDR3 DNA sequence: TGTGCCAGCATCCCAGCGGGGGGGCCCTTGAACACCGGGGAGCTGTTTTTT. Translating it yields CASIPAGGPLNTGELFF.